These 20 T cell receptor beta chains were all obtained from the same sample, sequenced in a study of blood T cell repertoires in COVID-19 (dated by TCRdb to the early 2020s). Library prep was done by the immunoSEQ multiplex PCR assay. The immuneACCESS repertoire file appears here via TCRdb, limited to in-frame rearrangements. These files lack a portion of the clones; in checked studies, under half of the deficit traces to unresolved V genes, and the cause of the others is not known. A total of roughly 120,000 clones appear in this sample, about 88% of them only once. The ten largest account for about 3.5% of the sample. Sequenced: peripheral blood. These receptor sequences come from a man over 45 with active COVID-19.

This chain connects TRBV11-2 to TRBJ1-2; D is uncertain. The CDR3 covers 12 residues. Trimming stripped 6 bases from V and 1 base from J, with 6 bases between. Germline loops: CDR1 SGHAT, CDR2 FQNNGV. The CDR3 sequence is CASSRDNYGYTF. The CDR3 DNA follows: TGTGCCAGCAGTAGAGATAACTATGGCTACACCTTC.

The sample holds a few counts of this clone. The genes are TRBV4-1 and TRBJ1-5; D gene unclear. V lost 3 bases and J 4 bases, leaving 16 bases between the germline ends. Germline V lookup: CDR1 MGHRA, CDR2 YSYEKL. The CDR3 extends over 16 amino acids. CDR3 in DNA: TGCGCCAGCAGCCAGGCAGTCTTGAACAAAAATCAGCCCCAGCATTTT. It yields the protein CASSQAVLNKNQPQHF.

In this sample, this clone turned up once. The V call is TRBV24-1, the J call TRBJ2-1; 11 bases fit TRBD2. Germline lookup yields CDR1 KGHDR and CDR2 SFDVKD. J lost 4 bases, V lost 4 bases, and 5 bases had no gene match. The CDR3 loop spans 16 amino acids. The CDR3 sequence is CATSEATSGSYNEQFF. CDR3 DNA: TGTGCCACCAGTGAGGCTACTAGCGGGAGTTACAATGAGCAGTTCTTC.

The chain couples TRBV6-5 to TRBJ2-1; maybe TRBD1 (6 bases). V shed 8 bases and J shed 4 bases, with 15 bases lying between them. Looked up from germline, CDR1 is MNHEY and CDR2 is SVGAGI. The CDR3 has 14 residues. CDR3 amino acids: CASYPTTGYNEQFF. In DNA form, the CDR3 reads TGTGCCAGCTATCCGACGACAGGTTACAATGAGCAGTTCTTC.

This chain joins TRBV7-6 and TRBJ1-5; D is perhaps TRBD1 (6 bases). Germline V gene lookup returns CDR1 SGHVS and CDR2 FNYEAQ. The CDR3 covers 16 residues. V dropped 0 bases and J dropped 4 bases, with 13 bases sitting between them. The CDR3 region is CASSLATRGGNQPQHF. For the CDR3, the DNA is TGTGCCAGCAGCTTAGCGACCAGGGGTGGAAATCAGCCCCAGCATTTT.

The genes are TRBV4-2 and TRBJ1-4; 8 bases are a match to TRBD1. The junction had 11 bases not matched to a gene; V was cut back by 5 bases and J by 6 bases. Germline V gene data show CDR1 as LGHNA and CDR2 as YNFKEQ. This CDR3 comprises 16 residues. CDR3 residues: CASSNAAGTGDEKLFF. CDR3 nucleotide sequence: TGTGCCAGCAGCAACGCCGCCGGGACAGGAGATGAAAAACTGTTTTTT.

The rearrangement links TRBV6-5 to TRBJ1-5; D unclear. Trimming pared 2 bases from V and 3 bases from J, leaving 8 bases between. CDR1 and CDR2 from the germline V gene are MNHEY and SVGAGI. This CDR3 has 14 amino acids. The CDR3 coding sequence is TGTGCCAGCAGTTACGGAGGTTACAATCAGCCCCAGCATTTT. Translation gives CASSYGGYNQPQHF.

This clone has more than one count but fewer than ten. The chain uses TRBV10-1 and TRBJ2-1, with 9 positions matching TRBD2. CDR3 length: 16 amino acids. The germline gives CDR1 WNHNN, CDR2 SYGVQD (reference sequence). V was clipped by 6 bases and J by 9 bases; unmatched bases: 15. The CDR3 loop reads CASSVGASGKGGEQFF. As DNA, the CDR3 is TGCGCCAGCAGCGTCGGGGCTAGCGGGAAGGGCGGTGAGCAGTTCTTC.

The genes are TRBV6-5 and TRBJ1-6, with a weak D call TRBD1 (5 bases). The CDR3 loop spans 13 amino acids. Germline assignment: CDR1 MNHEY and CDR2 SVGAGI. V was clipped by 2 bases and J by 13 bases, with 12 bases between them. The CDR3 loop reads CASSYGTRAPLHF. The CDR3 coding sequence is TGTGCCAGCAGTTACGGGACTAGGGCGCCCCTCCACTTT.

The V call is TRBV5-1, the J call TRBJ1-1; tentative D call: TRBD1 (6 bases). V gave up 3 bases and J gave up 1 base, with 13 bases separating them. The CDR3 is 15 residues long. Germline lookup yields CDR1 SGHRS and CDR2 YFSETQ. In DNA form, the CDR3 reads TGCGCCAGCAGCTGGGAGACAGGCGGGAACACTGAAGCTTTCTTT. It translates to CASSWETGGNTEAFF.

The chain combines TRBV2 with TRBJ1-5; D is unresolved. Deletions cut 7 bases from V and 0 bases from J, with 13 bases between. Per germline, CDR1 SNHLY and CDR2 FYNNEI. CDR3 size: 15 residues. The CDR3 bases are TGTGCCAGCACCAAGGAACAGTATAGCAATCAGCCCCAGCATTTT. Protein sequence: CASTKEQYSNQPQHF.

This clone was observed once. The chain couples TRBV5-1 to TRBJ2-1; no clear D gene. The V end lost 4 bases, the J end lost 1 base, and 9 bases lay between the germline ends. There are 14 residues in the CDR3. Looked up from germline, CDR1 is SGHRS and CDR2 is YFSETQ. CDR3 in amino acids: CASSPSESYNEQFF. For the CDR3, the DNA is TGCGCCAGCAGCCCCAGCGAATCCTACAATGAGCAGTTCTTC.

This chain connects TRBV6-6 to TRBJ1-2, with 12 bases fitting TRBD1. V shed 5 bases and J 7 bases; nucleotides not matched to a gene: 17. From germline, CDR1 is MNHNY and CDR2 SVGAGI (reference sequence). There are 18 residues in the CDR3. The CDR3 sequence is CASSPVNGPGQGAGGYTF. CDR3 in DNA: TGTGCCAGCAGTCCCGTCAACGGACCGGGACAGGGGGCCGGTGGCTACACCTTC.

The CDR3 sequence is CASSLNLAGGQNEQFF. The CDR3 DNA is TGTGCCAGCAGCTTAAATTTAGCGGGGGGGCAGAATGAGCAGTTCTTC. The V call is TRBV7-2, the J call TRBJ2-1; 11 bases align to TRBD2. The trim removed 2 bases at V and 7 bases at J, leaving 7 bases unmatched. This CDR3 region has 16 residues. Per germline, CDR1 SGHTA and CDR2 FQGNSA. The whole variable domain, filled in from reference TRBV7-2 and TRBJ2-1, reads GAGVSQSPSNKVTEKGKDVELRCDPISGHTALYWYRQSLGQGLEFLIYFQGNSAPDKSGLPSDRFSAERTGGSVSTLTIQRTQQEDSAVYLCASSLNLAGGQNEQFFGPGTRLTVL.

CDR3 sequence (DNA): TGCGCCAGCTCCGGTGGGCTCAATCAGCCCCAGCATTTT. As protein: CASSGGLNQPQHF. J is TRBJ1-5 and V is TRBV4-1; D call uncertain. The CDR3 extends over 13 amino acids. V lost 8 bases and J lost 3, with 11 bases in between. CDR1 and CDR2 (germline): MGHRA, YSYEKL.

The chain employs TRBV7-3 and TRBJ1-5, with D possibly being TRBD1 (5 bases). From germline, CDR1 is SGHTA and CDR2 FQGTGA. V lost 2 bases and J 7 bases, leaving 9 bases between the germline ends. This CDR3 comprises 13 residues. CDR3 in DNA: TGTGCCAGCAGCTTAGGACAAAACCAGCCCCAGCATTTT. Its translation: CASSLGQNQPQHF. Together with reference TRBV7-3 and TRBJ1-5, the CDR3 gives the full variable domain: GAGVSQTPSNKVTEKGKYVELRCDPISGHTALYWYRQSLGQGPEFLIYFQGTGAADDSGLPNDRFFAVRPEGSVSTLKIQRTERGDSAVYLCASSLGQNQPQHFGDGTRLSIL.

The V gene is TRBV5-5, the J gene TRBJ2-7; 7 bases map to TRBD1. Per the germline V gene, CDR1 is SGHKS and CDR2 is YYEKEE (reference sequence). This CDR3 is 15 amino acids long. With V trimmed by 2 bases and J by 0 bases, 5 bases remained unmatched. The CDR3 sequence: CASSLSGQSSYEQYV. The DNA for the CDR3 is TGTGCCAGCAGCTTATCGGGACAGAGCTCCTACGAGCAGTACGTC.

This chain joins TRBV6-5 and TRBJ2-7; TRBD1 matches at 7 bases. From germline, CDR1 is MNHEY and CDR2 SVGAGI. This CDR3 has 15 residues. J gave up 5 bases and V 5 bases, and 12 bases lay outside the gene matches. This chain's CDR3 is CASSRTRQGVNEQYV. In nucleotides, the CDR3 is TGTGCCAGCAGTCGGACAAGACAGGGTGTGAACGAGCAGTACGTC.

The gene calls are TRBV3-1 (or the pseudogene TRBV3-2) and TRBJ2-2; 9 bases agree with TRBD2. Looked up from germline, CDR1 is LGHDT and CDR2 is YNNKEL (reference sequence). The CDR3 runs 14 residues. V trimming: 4 bases; J trimming: 6 bases; junction bases outside the gene matches: 3. The CDR3 nucleotides read TGTGCCAGCAGCCTCGGCGGGGGGGCCGGGGAGCTGTTTTTT. Protein product: CASSLGGGAGELFF.

The genes are TRBV9 and TRBJ1-1; maybe TRBD1 (6 bases). The germline gives CDR1 SGDLS, CDR2 YYNGEE. The CDR3 totals 15 residues. The V end lost 3 bases, the J end lost 0 bases, and 12 bases lay between the germline ends. Written as DNA, the CDR3 is TGTGCCAGCAGCGGGACAGATTTAATGAACACTGAAGCTTTCTTT. It codes for CASSGTDLMNTEAFF. Full variable domain (remainder filled in from reference TRBV9 and TRBJ1-1): DSGVTQTPKHLITATGQRVTLRCSPRSGDLSVYWYQQSLDQGLQFLIQYYNGEERAKGNILERFSAQQFPDLHSELNLSSLELGDSALYFCASSGTDLMNTEAFFGQGTRLTVV.